These T cell receptor beta chains were read from a single sample in a study of T cell changes during pregnancy in multiple sclerosis. Measured with immunoSEQ multiplex PCR; TCRdb has only the in-frame clones, and not every one. The sample lists about 75,000 clones, nearly 95% occurring once. The sample consisted of CD4+ T cells from peripheral blood mononuclear cells, taken after pregnancy. These TCRs come from a female donor with multiple sclerosis, enrolled in a pregnancy study. Both conserved end residues are part of each CDR3. Each record gives: J gene, V gene, clone size, D gene, CDR3 DNA, CDR3 protein. A D gene is named only where the DNA matches it firmly. Part of the rows lack a size; the others show once, few, many or a class for expanded clones.

J: TRBJ1-6; V: TRBV5-1; size: -; D: -; DNA: TGCGCCAGCTCACGGGATCAGTCCCTGTGGAATTCACCCCTCCACTTT; CDR3: CASSRDQSLWNSPLHF
J: TRBJ2-7; V: TRBV2; size: -; D: -; DNA: TGTGCCAGCAGTAGATCTTCCTACGAGCAGTACTTC; CDR3: CASSRSSYEQYF
J: TRBJ2-3; V: TRBV30; size: -; D: -; DNA: TGTGCCTGGAGTTCGTCGGCGGGACCAATTACAGATACGCAGTATTTT; CDR3: CAWSSSAGPITDTQYF
J: TRBJ1-3; V: TRBV28; size: -; D: -; DNA: TGTGCCAGCAGTGGTCTGACACAGGTGACTGGAAACACCATATATTTT; CDR3: CASSGLTQVTGNTIYF
J: TRBJ2-3; V: TRBV25-1; size: -; D: -; DNA: TGTGCCAGCAGTGAAGGAGGCCCCGGTGATACGCAGTATTTT; CDR3: CASSEGGPGDTQYF
J: TRBJ2-1; V: TRBV9; size: -; D: -; DNA: TGTGCCAGCAGCGTAGCGGGGAGTCTCCTATATGAGCAGTTCTTC; CDR3: CASSVAGSLLYEQFF
J: TRBJ1-2; V: TRBV5-5; size: -; D: -; DNA: TGTGCCAGCAGCTTGGCCCCGACAGCCATCCATGGCTACACCTTC; CDR3: CASSLAPTAIHGYTF
J: TRBJ2-1; V: TRBV29-1; size: -; D: -; DNA: TGCAGCGTTGGTCCTGGAACAGGGAGTTACAATGAGCAGTTCTTC; CDR3: CSVGPGTGSYNEQFF
J: TRBJ2-3; V: TRBV9; size: -; D: TRBD2; DNA: TGTGCCAGCAGCGTAGTGGGAGGGAGTCTCACAGATACGCAGTATTTT; CDR3: CASSVVGGSLTDTQYF
J: TRBJ2-3; V: TRBV5-4; size: -; D: TRBD1; DNA: TGTGCCAGCAGCTCTCCAGGGGGTAACTCGCAGTATTTT; CDR3: CASSSPGGNSQYF
J: TRBJ2-5; V: TRBV7-9; size: -; D: -; DNA: TGTGCCAGCAGCTTACTTAGTAGGGGGAAAGGGGAGACCCAGTACTTC; CDR3: CASSLLSRGKGETQYF
J: TRBJ2-5; V: TRBV23-1; size: -; D: -; DNA: TGCGCCAGCAGTCGGCCATCGATCGGGGGGACCCAGTACTTC; CDR3: CASSRPSIGGTQYF
J: TRBJ2-7; V: TRBV19; size: -; D: TRBD2; DNA: TGTGCCAGTAGTATGTGGGGAGAGCGGGACTACGAGCAGTACTTC; CDR3: CASSMWGERDYEQYF
J: TRBJ2-1; V: TRBV5-5; size: once; D: TRBD2; DNA: TGTGCCAGCAGCCGTCGGGGGGACCCCGAGTTCTTC; CDR3: CASSRRGDPEFF
J: TRBJ2-7; V: TRBV7-2; size: -; D: TRBD2; DNA: TGTGCCAGCAGCACCGGGACTAGGCCCTACGAGCAGTACTTC; CDR3: CASSTGTRPYEQYF
J: TRBJ2-3; V: TRBV5-6; size: -; D: TRBD2; DNA: TGTGCCAGCCGAGGTAGCGGGGGGACAGATACGCAGTATTTT; CDR3: CASRGSGGTDTQYF
J: TRBJ2-7; V: TRBV7-8; size: -; D: -; DNA: TGTGCCAGCAGCTTACGATCTAGCAGTGAGCAGTACTTC; CDR3: CASSLRSSSEQYF
J: TRBJ2-1; V: TRBV4-2; size: -; D: -; DNA: TGTGCCAGCAGCCCCCCCCTGGGGGGAGGGGGGAATGAGCAGTTCTTC; CDR3: CASSPPLGGGGNEQFF
J: TRBJ1-5; V: TRBV27; size: -; D: -; DNA: TGTGCCAGCAGTTCATATCCTCTCACAGGAGGCGGGGGCAATCAGCCCCAGCATTTT; CDR3: CASSSYPLTGGGGNQPQHF
J: TRBJ1-4; V: TRBV27; size: -; D: -; DNA: TGTGCCAGCAGTTCGGCGGGCTGGGGTGAAAAACTGTTTTTT; CDR3: CASSSAGWGEKLFF
J: TRBJ2-1; V: TRBV6-1; size: -; D: -; DNA: TGTGCCAGCAGTGGGCGGACAGTCTCCTACAATGAGCAGTTCTTC; CDR3: CASSGRTVSYNEQFF
J: TRBJ2-6; V: TRBV27; size: -; D: -; DNA: TGTGCCAGCAGTTTAGGGGCAGCTGGGGCCAACGTCCTGACTTTC; CDR3: CASSLGAAGANVLTF
J: TRBJ1-5; V: TRBV19; size: few; D: -; DNA: TGTGCCAGTATGCAAGGCGGACAGTGGGGCAATCAGCCCCAGCATTTT; CDR3: CASMQGGQWGNQPQHF
J: TRBJ2-5; V: TRBV28; size: -; D: -; DNA: TGTGCCAGCAGTAGGGGTGAAGGAACTTTTGCTGGGGAGACCCAGTACTTC; CDR3: CASSRGEGTFAGETQYF
J: TRBJ2-2; V: TRBV29-1; size: -; D: -; DNA: TGCAGCGTACGACTAGCGAACACCGGGGAGCTGTTTTTT; CDR3: CSVRLANTGELFF
J: TRBJ1-1; V: TRBV5-1; size: -; D: TRBD1; DNA: TGCGCCAGCAGCTCGGGGGCAGGGGGCGCGAGGACTGAAGCTTTCTTT; CDR3: CASSSGAGGARTEAFF
J: TRBJ2-2; V: TRBV13; size: -; D: -; DNA: TGTGCCAGCAGCTTAGGCCGCCGACTTAGCACCGGGGAGCTGTTTTTT; CDR3: CASSLGRRLSTGELFF
J: TRBJ1-2; V: TRBV28; size: few; D: -; DNA: TGTGCCAGCATACAGGCCCCAATCTATGGCTACACCTTC; CDR3: CASIQAPIYGYTF
J: TRBJ1-4; V: TRBV28; size: -; D: TRBD1; DNA: TGTGCCAGCAGTTTTGGGGACAGGGGGAGTGAAAAACTGTTTTTT; CDR3: CASSFGDRGSEKLFF
J: TRBJ2-5; V: TRBV5-4; size: -; D: TRBD1; DNA: TGTGCCAGCAGCACAGGAACGGGACAGGGTCAAGAGACCCAGTACTTC; CDR3: CASSTGTGQGQETQYF
J: TRBJ1-1; V: TRBV27; size: -; D: TRBD1; DNA: TGTGCCAGCAGCCGGGACAGGGGGTACCGGCCTGAAGCTTTCTTT; CDR3: CASSRDRGYRPEAFF
J: TRBJ2-7; V: TRBV10-2; size: -; D: TRBD2; DNA: TGCGCCAGCATCCCCTCTAGGGGGACTAGAGTTAGCGAGCAGTACTTC; CDR3: CASIPSRGTRVSEQYF
J: TRBJ2-5; V: TRBV29-1; size: -; D: TRBD2; DNA: TGCAGCGTTTGCGTAGCGGGAACCGCACAAGAGACCCAGTACTTC; CDR3: CSVCVAGTAQETQYF
J: TRBJ1-1; V: TRBV21-1; size: once; D: -; DNA: TGTGCCAGCAGCAAAGGTATAGTGGTCCAGGCAGGGGCACTAATGAACACTGAAGCTTTCTTT; CDR3: CASSKGIVVQAGALMNTEAFF
J: TRBJ2-1; V: TRBV5-4; size: -; D: TRBD1; DNA: TGTGCCAGCAGCTTGGCGGGACAGGGTAGCGATGAGCAGTTCTTC; CDR3: CASSLAGQGSDEQFF
J: TRBJ1-5; V: TRBV4-1; size: -; D: TRBD1; DNA: TGCGCCAGCAGCCAAGATCGGGCAGGGGGGAGCAATCAGCCCCAGCATTTT; CDR3: CASSQDRAGGSNQPQHF
J: TRBJ2-2; V: TRBV5-4; size: -; D: -; DNA: TGTGCCAGCACCACCGGGACTCTAAACACCGGGGAGCTGTTTTTT; CDR3: CASTTGTLNTGELFF
J: TRBJ2-6; V: TRBV28; size: -; D: TRBD2; DNA: TGTGCCAGCATCACGAGCGGGAGGGTCGTCGGGGCCAACGTCCTGACTTTC; CDR3: CASITSGRVVGANVLTF
J: TRBJ2-2; V: TRBV2; size: -; D: TRBD2; DNA: TGTGCCAGCAGTGAAGCTCGCGTAGCGGGAGGGCCTAACGGGGAGCTGTTTTTT; CDR3: CASSEARVAGGPNGELFF
J: TRBJ2-7; V: TRBV28; size: few; D: TRBD2; DNA: TGTGCCAGCAGTACCCCGGGACTAGCGGGAGTCGCGCAGTACTTC; CDR3: CASSTPGLAGVAQYF
J: TRBJ2-2; V: TRBV5-4; size: -; D: -; DNA: TGTGCCAGCAGGGAAGAGTTAGCGGACGGGGAGCTGTTTTTT; CDR3: CASREELADGELFF
J: TRBJ1-1; V: TRBV18; size: -; D: -; DNA: TGTGCCAGCTCACCACTATGGAAAGGGGACACTGAAGCTTTCTTT; CDR3: CASSPLWKGDTEAFF
J: TRBJ2-7; V: TRBV6-5; size: few; D: TRBD2; DNA: TGTGCCAGCAGCCTGGAAGCGGGAGTCTCCTACGAGCAGTACTTC; CDR3: CASSLEAGVSYEQYF
J: TRBJ2-1; V: TRBV5-1; size: -; D: -; DNA: TGCGCCAGCAGCTCCCCCAGTTTCAATGAGCAGTTCTTC; CDR3: CASSSPSFNEQFF
J: TRBJ2-2; V: TRBV19; size: -; D: TRBD2; DNA: TGTGCCAGTAGTGCGGGACTAGCGGGAGTCTGGTCGGCCACCGGGGAGCTGTTTTTT; CDR3: CASSAGLAGVWSATGELFF
J: TRBJ1-2; V: TRBV5-1; size: -; D: -; DNA: TGCGCCAGCAGCTTTGGAGCCCTCGGGGTCCCTAGCTATGGCTACACCTTC; CDR3: CASSFGALGVPSYGYTF
J: TRBJ2-1; V: TRBV7-9; size: once; D: TRBD2; DNA: TGTGCCAGCAGCTTAGCTATGGCGGGAGTTGAGCAGTTCTTC; CDR3: CASSLAMAGVEQFF
J: TRBJ2-1; V: TRBV19; size: -; D: -; DNA: TGTGCCAGTAGTATAGATCTTTTCATGTGGTCCACTCCCCGCGATGAGCAGTTCTTC; CDR3: CASSIDLFMWSTPRDEQFF
J: TRBJ2-1; V: TRBV28; size: -; D: TRBD2; DNA: TGTGCCAGCAGCCTTATGGGGCGGGGGGAGCAGTTCTTC; CDR3: CASSLMGRGEQFF
J: TRBJ2-3; V: TRBV18; size: -; D: -; DNA: TGTGCCAGCTCACCAAAGGATCCGGGTTCTAGCACAGATACGCAGTATTTT; CDR3: CASSPKDPGSSTDTQYF
J: TRBJ2-1; V: TRBV5-6; size: -; D: TRBD1; DNA: TGTGCCAGCAGCCACAGGGGACGCAATGAGCAGTTCTTC; CDR3: CASSHRGRNEQFF
J: TRBJ2-3; V: TRBV30; size: -; D: TRBD2; DNA: TGTGCCTGGAGGGACACTAGCGGAGGCACAGATACGCAGTATTTT; CDR3: CAWRDTSGGTDTQYF
J: TRBJ1-5; V: TRBV7-8; size: once; D: TRBD1; DNA: TGTGCCAGCAGCAAGGGGGACAGGGGGGGTCAGCCCCAGCATTTT; CDR3: CASSKGDRGGQPQHF